This T cell receptor (beta chain) was captured by sequencing in a study of blood T cell repertoires in COVID-19. On the study more broadly: Acute and convalescent COVID-19 samples came from the United States, Italy and Spain. T cells, B-cell-depleted T cells, or PBMCs provided the cDNA or gDNA that served as material.

In the original analysis: By means of reference gene primer amplification, nucleated cell counts were estimated. Sequencing was performed with immunoSEQ multiplex PCR; in TCRdb, only in-frame clones are kept and a portion is missing. The V and J calls and clone size were taken over from that table, and D and trimming were inferred from the DNA. The table records 110,000 or so clones, 65% to 90% of them present only once. The CDR3 extends over 15 amino acids. The germline V and J ends were trimmed by 4 bases and 0 bases, with 12 bases remaining between them. Germline lookup yields CDR1 SGHTA and CDR2 FQGTGA. The table lists this clone with a few counts.

The chain combines TRBV7-3 with TRBJ1-1, with D unresolved. This TCR derives from a man in his fifties or sixties with acute or convalescent COVID-19. The sequenced sample consisted of peripheral blood. The CDR3 loop is CASSSDGGMNTEAFF. The CDR3, as DNA: TGTGCCAGCAGCTCCGACGGAGGGATGAACACTGAAGCTTTCTTT.